These 26 T cell receptor beta chains were sequenced from one sample in a study of regulatory T cells in long-lasting Graves disease. Construction of TCR beta libraries relied on iRepertoire HTBI primers and on Arm-PCR targeting CDR3 regions. TCRdb re-derived calls from the multiplex PCR reads in MiXCR, one entry per CDR3 protein. The data contain 600,000 to 650,000 distinct CDR3 sequences, around 15% of them singletons. The time point was: newly diagnosed GD, antithyroid drugs for less than 3 months. From RNA extracted from PBMCs, the TCR library was made. The same sample was also used in a study of T cells in Graves' hyperthyroidism and ophthalmopathy.

The sequencing here drew on peripheral blood mononuclear cells (PBMCs), taken at new diagnosis, from a patient treated with antithyroid drugs. The receptors stem from a woman in her 30s with Graves disease.

This clonotype was found a few times. This chain uses TRBV20-1 with TRBJ1-2; D not certain. CDR1 DFQATT and CDR2 SNEGSKA come from the germline V gene (reference sequence). V was trimmed by 4 bases and J by 10 bases, leaving 16 bases between them. The CDR3 sequence is 12 residues long. CDR3 coding DNA: TGCAGTGCTACTCTTCGGACGGATTCCTACACCTTC. Protein: CSATLRTDSYTF.

The sample holds a few counts of this clonotype. V and J are TRBV19 and TRBJ2-2; D gene ambiguous. Trimming left V 6 bases short and J 6 bases short, with 5 bases between. The germline V gene has CDR1 LNHDA and CDR2 SQIVND (reference sequence). This CDR3 has 11 amino acids. CDR3 nucleotide sequence: TGTGCCAGTAGAGGGTCCGGGGAGCTGTTTTTT. It codes for CASRGSGELFF.

This clonotype was observed many times. The chain links TRBV20-1 to TRBJ2-7; 9 positions match TRBD1. Germline V gene lookup returns CDR1 DFQATT and CDR2 SNEGSKA (reference sequence). CDR3 length equals 14 residues. The junction had 10 bases not matched to a gene; V was cut back by 5 bases and J by 5 bases. Here the CDR3 reads CSAPGTGIFNEQYF. The CDR3 DNA is TGCAGTGCTCCCGGGACAGGGATTTTTAACGAGCAGTACTTC.

This clonotype was recorded once. This could be a read error, since a much larger clone is one nucleotide away. The gene calls are TRBV6-1 and TRBJ2-1; D not resolved. Trimming shortened V by 6 bases and J by 6 bases, and 15 bases separated the two germline ends. Germline V lookup: CDR1 MNHNS, CDR2 SASEGT. The CDR3 has 14 amino acids. The CDR3 is CASRPRLPPNEQFF. In DNA, the CDR3 is TGTGCCAGCAGGCCTAGGCTCCCGCCCAATGAGCAGTTCTTC.

This clonotype was recorded at least ten times. CDR3 region: CASSWSFEAFF. CDR3 coding DNA: TGTGCCAGCAGTTGGAGTTTTGAAGCTTTCTTT. This sequence joins TRBV28 and TRBJ1-1; D unclear. Trimming took off 4 bases at V and 7 bases at J, with 7 bases between the two ends. CDR3 length equals 11 residues. In germline, CDR1 is MDHEN, CDR2 SYDVKM.

This sequence joins TRBV11-2 and TRBJ1-1; no clear D gene. The V end was cut by 2 bases, the J end by 0 bases, with 19 bases between. CDR3 size: 18 residues. Germline V gives CDR1 SGHAT, CDR2 FQNNGV. CDR3 loop: CASSLPIQASSMNTEAFF. The CDR3 DNA follows: TGTGCCAGCAGCTTACCCATTCAGGCCTCCTCCATGAACACTGAAGCTTTCTTT.

This clonotype was counted ten times or more. This chain uses TRBV19 with TRBJ1-2; possibly TRBD1 for D (6 bases). Germline lookup yields CDR1 LNHDA and CDR2 SQIVND (reference sequence). The ends were cut back, 10 bases at V and 3 bases at J, with 18 bases in the middle. This CDR3 is 14 amino acids long. The CDR3: CATNAPSGDYGYTF. In DNA form, the CDR3 reads TGTGCCACCAACGCCCCTTCAGGGGACTATGGCTACACCTTC.

This clonotype was counted ten times or more. The V gene is TRBV10-3, the J gene TRBJ2-1; perhaps TRBD2 as D (5 bases). Germline CDR1 and CDR2: ENHRY and SYGVKD. The V gene lost 2 bases and the J gene lost 5 bases, with 19 bases spanning the gap. The CDR3 runs to 17 residues. For the CDR3, the DNA is TGTGCCATCAGTGAGAGTCGAACGGGGAAATACGACAATGAGCAGTTCTTC. Its translation: CAISESRTGKYDNEQFF.

This clonotype was seen just once. This chain links TRBV11-2 with TRBJ1-3; unclear D gene. The CDR3 is made up of 12 amino acids. Trimming pared 5 bases from V and 7 bases from J, leaving 9 bases between. From germline, CDR1 is SGHAT and CDR2 FQNNGV. This CDR3 is CASSPLLNTIYF. CDR3 sequence (DNA): TGTGCCAGCAGCCCATTGCTGAACACCATATATTTT.

This clonotype was recorded at least ten times. The chain couples TRBV28 to TRBJ1-5; 12 bases match TRBD1. The CDR3 extends over 16 amino acids. After removal of 5 bases from V and 7 bases from J, the junction contained 9 bases not matched to a gene. The germline gives CDR1 MDHEN, CDR2 SYDVKM. In DNA, the CDR3 is TGTGCCAGCAGTGTAACCGGGACAGGGGGCTGGCAGCCCCAGCATTTT. Protein sequence: CASSVTGTGGWQPQHF.

This clonotype has more than one count but fewer than ten. This chain connects TRBV6-2 or TRBV6-3 to TRBJ2-4; a possible D gene is TRBD1 (7 bases). Germline assignment: CDR1 MNHEY and CDR2 SVGEGT. This CDR3 region has 15 residues. Trimming left V 2 bases short and J 6 bases short, with 14 bases between. CDR3 sequence (DNA): TGTGCCAGCAGTTACGACAGGGTGGGAGGAAACATTCAGTACTTC. Its translation is CASSYDRVGGNIQYF.

This clonotype was seen only a few times. The V gene is TRBV19, the J gene TRBJ2-1, with a possible D match to TRBD2 (7 bases). Germline V lookup: CDR1 LNHDA, CDR2 SQIVND (reference sequence). The CDR3 contains 15 residues. Trimming took 10 bases from V and 4 from J, leaving 20 bases between them. CDR3 nucleotide sequence: TGTGCCACCGTTGGGGGGGCGGATCGGTACAATGAGCAGTTCTTC. It specifies CATVGGADRYNEQFF. Full variable domain (remainder filled in from reference TRBV19 and TRBJ2-1): DGGITQSPKYLFRKEGQNVTLSCEQNLNHDAMYWYRQDPGQGLRLIYYSQIVNDFQKGDIAEGYSVSREKKESFPLTVTSAQKNPTAFYLCATVGGADRYNEQFFGPGTRLTVL.

There are many counts of this clonotype. One end of the junction does not line up with germline, which may come from a read error. The genes are TRBV5-1 and TRBJ1-1; D is perhaps TRBD1 (6 bases). CDR1 and CDR2 (germline): SGHRS, YFSETQ. The CDR3 covers 12 residues. CDR3 amino acids: CASSFQGSEAFF. CDR3 nucleotides: TGTGCCAGCAGCTTCCAGGGGTCTGAAGCTTTCTTT.

This clonotype showed up many times. The chain uses TRBV2 and TRBJ2-3; D gene unclear. CDR3 size: 12 residues. Germline CDR1 reads SNHLY; CDR2 reads FYNNEI. Trimming shortened V by 2 bases and J by 4 bases, and 4 bases separated the two germline ends. The CDR3 region is CASSEISDTQYF. The CDR3 nucleotides are TGTGCCAGCAGTGAAATTTCAGATACGCAGTATTTT.

The chain joins TRBV24-1 to TRBJ2-1, with D unresolved. CDR3 length: 14 residues. V was pared by 3 bases and J by 3 bases, with 8 bases between. Germline V lookup: CDR1 KGHDR, CDR2 SFDVKD. CDR3 residues: CATSDGRYYNEQFF. In nucleotides, the CDR3 is TGTGCCACCAGTGATGGACGGTACTACAATGAGCAGTTCTTC.

This clonotype was detected many times. This rearrangement joins TRBV2 to TRBJ1-2, with D unclear. The CDR3 is 12 residues long. The V and J ends lost 0 bases and 1 base respectively, with 0 bases between them. Germline V gene sequence: CDR1 SNHLY, CDR2 FYNNEI. In DNA, the CDR3 is TGTGCCAGCAGTGAAGCTAACTATGGCTACACCTTC. Residues: CASSEANYGYTF.

This clonotype was observed a handful of times. Mismatch with germline at one junction end may stem from a read error. The V and J genes are TRBV12-3 or TRBV12-4 and TRBJ2-1; 11 bases match TRBD2. The CDR3 has 15 residues. The CDR3 DNA reads as TGTGCCAGCATTTTAGGTAGCGGGAGGGCCAATGAGCAGTTCTTC. As protein: CASILGSGRANEQFF.

This clonotype was seen repeatedly, ten times or more. CDR3 DNA: TGTGCCAGCAGTTATACAGGGGACTCCGAGCAGTACTTC. It specifies CASSYTGDSEQYF. V usage is TRBV12-3 or TRBV12-4 and J usage is TRBJ2-7, with D perhaps matching TRBD1 (7 bases). Trimming took 4 bases from V and 6 from J, leaving 13 bases between them. The CDR3 is 13 amino acids.

This chain connects TRBV5-6 to TRBJ2-1; 10 bases are shared with TRBD1. With 4 bases clipped from V and 3 bases from J, the junction kept 7 bases outside the gene matches. CDR1 and CDR2 (germline): SGHDT, YYEEEE. The CDR3 loop spans 16 amino acids. CDR3 amino acids: CASSQDRTGGYNEQFF. CDR3 DNA sequence: TGTGCCAGCAGCCAAGACCGGACAGGGGGCTACAATGAGCAGTTCTTC. Filled out from reference TRBV5-6 and TRBJ2-1, the complete variable domain reads DAGVTQSPTHLIKTRGQQVTLRCSPKSGHDTVSWYQQALGQGPQFIFQYYEEEERQRGNFPDRFSGHQFPNYSSELNVNALLLGDSALYLCASSQDRTGGYNEQFFGPGTRLTVL.

This clonotype was found a few times. The J gene is TRBJ2-1, the V gene TRBV24-1, with TRBD2 identical over 7 bases. J gave up 1 base and V 3 bases, and 8 bases lay outside the gene matches. The CDR3 spans 17 residues. Per the germline V gene, CDR1 is KGHDR and CDR2 is SFDVKD. The CDR3 DNA sequence: TGTGCCACCAGTGATCCTACTAGCGTCCGTTCCTACAATGAGCAGTTCTTC. It translates to CATSDPTSVRSYNEQFF.

This clonotype was counted many times. The V and J genes are TRBV2 and TRBJ2-1, with D possibly matching TRBD2 (6 bases). Trimming pared 8 bases from V and 4 bases from J, leaving 15 bases between. Germline CDR1 reads SNHLY; CDR2 reads FYNNEI. The CDR3 runs to 14 residues. Here the CDR3 DNA reads TGTGCCAGCGGGCTAGCGCGAATATACAATGAGCAGTTCTTC. Its translation is CASGLARIYNEQFF.

The table lists this clonotype with many counts. The CDR3 coding sequence is TGTGCCAGCAGCAACGGACTAGCGGGAGACCGGGTTACGCAGTATTTT. Its translation is CASSNGLAGDRVTQYF. This rearrangement joins TRBV27 to TRBJ2-3; 13 bases are a match to TRBD2. The V and J ends lost 6 bases and 8 bases, in that order; junction bases with no gene match: 11. This CDR3 region has 16 residues. Germline CDR1 MNHEY, CDR2 SMNVEV (reference sequence).

This clonotype was recorded many times. This chain connects TRBV7-9 to TRBJ2-7, with D possibly TRBD1 on 5 matching bases. Germline values: CDR1 SEHNR, CDR2 FQNEAQ (reference sequence). V lost 1 base, J lost 6 bases, and 16 bases lay in between. CDR3 length: 15 residues. CDR3 DNA sequence: TGTGCCAGCAGCTTAGGAACAGGATCCGTGAGCGAGCAGTACTTC. It encodes CASSLGTGSVSEQYF.

This clonotype was counted only a few times. The V call is TRBV11-3, the J call TRBJ2-5; D is perhaps TRBD2 (6 bases). Germline CDR1 SGHNT, CDR2 YENEEA. The CDR3 is 17 amino acids. With 5 bases removed from V and 3 bases from J, the gap between germline ends came to 22 bases. The chain's CDR3 is CASSIPNRRGVKETQYF. The CDR3 DNA reads TGTGCCAGCAGCATCCCGAATCGGAGGGGAGTTAAAGAGACCCAGTACTTC.

This clonotype was seen more than once but under ten times. The chain is built from TRBV20-1 and TRBJ2-1; TRBD2 might be the D (7 bases). The germline V gene has CDR1 DFQATT and CDR2 SNEGSKA (reference sequence). The CDR3 has 15 amino acids. V lost 3 bases to trimming and J lost 0 bases, with 12 bases between them. The CDR3 spells CSASRGGGSYNEQFF. CDR3 DNA sequence: TGCAGTGCTAGTAGGGGGGGGGGCTCCTACAATGAGCAGTTCTTC.

The chain employs TRBV14 and TRBJ1-6; D gene ambiguous. The V gene's germline CDR1 is SGHDN and CDR2 FVKESK. The V gene lost 4 bases and the J gene lost 9 bases, with 7 bases spanning the gap. CDR3 size: 12 residues. In nucleotides, the CDR3 is TGTGCCAGCAGCCGGACGGGTTCACCCCTCCACTTT. It yields the protein CASSRTGSPLHF.